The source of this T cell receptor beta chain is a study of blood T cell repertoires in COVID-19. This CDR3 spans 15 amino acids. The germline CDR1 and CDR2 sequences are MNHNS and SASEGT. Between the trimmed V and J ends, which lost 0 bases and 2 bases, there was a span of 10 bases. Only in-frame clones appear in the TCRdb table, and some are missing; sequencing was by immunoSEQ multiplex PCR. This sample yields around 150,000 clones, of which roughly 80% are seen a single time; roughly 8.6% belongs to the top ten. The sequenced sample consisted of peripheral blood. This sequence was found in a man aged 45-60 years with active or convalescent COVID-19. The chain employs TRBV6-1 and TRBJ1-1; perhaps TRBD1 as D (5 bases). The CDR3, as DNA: TGTGCCAGCAGTGAAGCCCGAGACAGCAACACTGAAGCTTTCTTT. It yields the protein CASSEARDSNTEAFF.